This T cell receptor (beta chain) was found in a study of blood T cell repertoires in COVID-19. The trim removed 4 bases at V and 11 bases at J, leaving 12 bases unmatched. This CDR3 spans 14 amino acids. Germline V gene data show CDR1 as MGHRA and CDR2 as YSYEKL. Libraries were prepared by immunoSEQ multiplex PCR; TCRdb keeps only in-frame clonotypes and omits some of them. The table records roughly 100,000 clones, roughly 84% of them present only once. The material sequenced was peripheral blood. The chain links TRBV4-1 to TRBJ1-1; TRBD1 aligns across 8 bases. This clonotype was sampled from an older man with active or convalescent COVID-19. The CDR3 DNA is TGCGCCAGCAGCCCCTTGACAGGGGTGGTGGAGGCTTTCTTT. Its translation is CASSPLTGVVEAFF.